The clone carrying this TCR beta chain was observed a few times. The antigen remains unidentified. The sample is drawn from a study of T-cell memory formation after mild COVID-19. V was clipped by 4 bases and J by 4 bases, with 11 bases between them. Germline V gives CDR1 DFQATT, CDR2 SNEGSKA (reference sequence). The CDR3 runs to 14 residues. Notes on the study in general: Later expanders leaned toward CD4+, whereas clones contracting from day 15 to 85 were balanced CD4/CD8.

Sample barcodes and UMIs were carried by the TCR alpha and TCR beta cDNA libraries that 5'RACE generated with constant-segment primers. TCRdb re-derived calls from the 5' RACE reads in MiXCR, one entry per CDR3 protein. Of a few hundred thousand distinct CDR3 sequences detected, roughly an eighth appear once; the ten largest clones hold roughly 22%. This clonotype originated in a man between 18 and 29 years old who had mild COVID-19 (a few samples of this study predate the infection). Cell type and time point are not known. The source material was PBMCs or a T cell subset sorted from them (not recorded which). The chain uses TRBV20-1 and TRBJ1-6; tentative D call: TRBD1 (5 bases). CDR3 in DNA: TGCAGTGCTATCCGGGACCTATATAATTCACCCCTCCACTTT. As protein: CSAIRDLYNSPLHF.